The T cell receptor (beta chain) under discussion was sequenced for a study of shared clonotypes between healthy human individuals. CDR1 is MNHEY and CDR2 is SMNVEV in the germline V gene (reference sequence). Trimming removed 4 bases at V and 5 bases at J, with 21 bases between. The CDR3 sequence is 17 residues long. Genomic DNA of every subset was divided equally among multiple immunoSEQ plates. Sequencing used immunoSEQ multiplex PCR; TCRdb keeps in-frame clones, though not all of them. The data contain roughly 1,500,000 clones, 95% to 99% of them seen just once; the ten biggest clones take up about 0.4%. It was into CD45RA+ naive and CD45RA-negative memory subsets that the CD4+ cells were split.

The genes are TRBV27 and TRBJ1-5, with D unresolved. Sequencing was done on a sample of naive CD4+ T cells sorted from blood. Subset indicated: CD45RA+ positively selected. The receptor was derived from a young man in good health. CDR3 loop: CASSSAKIGERDQPQHF. DNA of the CDR3: TGTGCCAGCAGTTCCGCCAAAATCGGGGAACGGGATCAGCCCCAGCATTTT.